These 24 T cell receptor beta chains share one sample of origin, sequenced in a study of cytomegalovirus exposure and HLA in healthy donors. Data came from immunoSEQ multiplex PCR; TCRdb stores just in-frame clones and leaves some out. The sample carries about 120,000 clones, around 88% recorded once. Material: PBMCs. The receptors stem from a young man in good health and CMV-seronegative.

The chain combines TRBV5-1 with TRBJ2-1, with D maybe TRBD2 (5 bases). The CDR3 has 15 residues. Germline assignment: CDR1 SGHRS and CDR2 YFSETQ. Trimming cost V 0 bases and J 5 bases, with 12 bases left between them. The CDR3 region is CASSLAGERNNEQFF. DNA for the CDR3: TGCGCCAGCAGCTTGGCGGGCGAGCGGAACAATGAGCAGTTCTTC. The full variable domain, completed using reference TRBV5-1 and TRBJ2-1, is KAGVTQTPRYLIKTRGQQVTLSCSPISGHRSVSWYQQTPGQGLQFLFEYFSETQRNKGNFPGRFSGRQFSNSRSEMNVSTLELGDSALYLCASSLAGERNNEQFFGPGTRLTVL.

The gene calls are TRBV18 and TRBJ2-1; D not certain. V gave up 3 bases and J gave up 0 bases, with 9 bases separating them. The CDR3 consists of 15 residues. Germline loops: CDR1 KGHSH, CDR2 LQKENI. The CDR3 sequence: CASSPLQDSYNEQFF. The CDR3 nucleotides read TGTGCCAGCTCACCTCTCCAGGACTCCTACAATGAGCAGTTCTTC. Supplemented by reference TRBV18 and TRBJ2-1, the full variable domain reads NAGVMQNPRHLVRRRGQEARLRCSPMKGHSHVYWYRQLPEEGLKFMVYLQKENIIDESGMPKERFSAEFPKEGPSILRIQQVVRGDSAAYFCASSPLQDSYNEQFFGPGTRLTVL.

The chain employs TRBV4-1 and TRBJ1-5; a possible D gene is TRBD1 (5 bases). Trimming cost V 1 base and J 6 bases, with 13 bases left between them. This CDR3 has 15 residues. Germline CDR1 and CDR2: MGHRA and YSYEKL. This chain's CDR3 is CASSQVTGGRQPQHF. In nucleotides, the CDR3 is TGCGCCAGCAGCCAAGTCACAGGCGGCCGTCAGCCCCAGCATTTT.

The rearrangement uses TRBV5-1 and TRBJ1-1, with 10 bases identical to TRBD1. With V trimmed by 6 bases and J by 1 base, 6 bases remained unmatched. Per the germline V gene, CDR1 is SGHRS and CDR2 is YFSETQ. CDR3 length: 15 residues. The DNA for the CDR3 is TGCGCCAGCAATGGACAGGGGGTAGCGAACACTGAAGCTTTCTTT. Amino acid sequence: CASNGQGVANTEAFF.

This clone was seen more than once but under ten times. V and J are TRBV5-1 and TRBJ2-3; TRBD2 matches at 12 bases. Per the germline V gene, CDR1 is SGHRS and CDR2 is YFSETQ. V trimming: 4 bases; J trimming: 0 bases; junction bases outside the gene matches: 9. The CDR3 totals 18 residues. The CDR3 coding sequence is TGCGCCAGCAGCCCGACACTAGCGGGGGGCCTTAGCACAGATACGCAGTATTTT. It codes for CASSPTLAGGLSTDTQYF. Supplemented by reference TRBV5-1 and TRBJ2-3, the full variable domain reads KAGVTQTPRYLIKTRGQQVTLSCSPISGHRSVSWYQQTPGQGLQFLFEYFSETQRNKGNFPGRFSGRQFSNSRSEMNVSTLELGDSALYLCASSPTLAGGLSTDTQYFGPGTRLTVL.

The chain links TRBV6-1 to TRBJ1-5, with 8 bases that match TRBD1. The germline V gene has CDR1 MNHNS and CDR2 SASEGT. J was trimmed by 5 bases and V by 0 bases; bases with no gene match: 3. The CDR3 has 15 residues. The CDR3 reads CASSEAWTGYQPQHF. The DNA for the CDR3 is TGTGCCAGCAGTGAAGCATGGACAGGGTATCAGCCCCAGCATTTT.

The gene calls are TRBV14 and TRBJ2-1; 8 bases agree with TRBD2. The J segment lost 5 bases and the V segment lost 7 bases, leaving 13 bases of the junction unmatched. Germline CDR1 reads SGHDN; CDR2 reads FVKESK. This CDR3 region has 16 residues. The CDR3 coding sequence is TGTGCCAGCACCCTCGGGGGTAGCGGGAACGACAATGAGCAGTTCTTC. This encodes CASTLGGSGNDNEQFF.

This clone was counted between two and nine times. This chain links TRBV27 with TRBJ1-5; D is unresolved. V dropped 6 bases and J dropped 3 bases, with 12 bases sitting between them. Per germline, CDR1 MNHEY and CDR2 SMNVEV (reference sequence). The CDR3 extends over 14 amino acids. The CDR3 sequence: CASRMTGINQPQHF. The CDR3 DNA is TGTGCCAGCAGGATGACGGGTATCAATCAGCCCCAGCATTTT.

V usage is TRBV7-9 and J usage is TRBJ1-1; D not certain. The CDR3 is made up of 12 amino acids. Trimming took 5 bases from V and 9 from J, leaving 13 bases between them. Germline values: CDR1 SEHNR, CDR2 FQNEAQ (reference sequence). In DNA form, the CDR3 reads TGTGCCAGCAGCCGTACACTAGACAAAGCTTTCTTT. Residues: CASSRTLDKAFF.

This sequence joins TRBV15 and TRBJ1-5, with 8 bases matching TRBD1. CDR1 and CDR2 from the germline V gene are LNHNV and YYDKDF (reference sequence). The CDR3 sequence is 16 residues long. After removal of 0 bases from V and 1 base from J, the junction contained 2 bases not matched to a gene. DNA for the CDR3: TGTGCCACCAGCAGAGAAACAGGGGGAAGCAATCAGCCCCAGCATTTT. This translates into CATSRETGGSNQPQHF.

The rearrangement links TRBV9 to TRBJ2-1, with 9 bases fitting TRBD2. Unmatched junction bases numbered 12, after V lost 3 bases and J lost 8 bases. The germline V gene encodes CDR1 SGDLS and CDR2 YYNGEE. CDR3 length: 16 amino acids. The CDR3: CASSARGTSSPYEQFF. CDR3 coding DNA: TGTGCCAGCAGCGCTCGTGGGACTAGCAGTCCATATGAGCAGTTCTTC.

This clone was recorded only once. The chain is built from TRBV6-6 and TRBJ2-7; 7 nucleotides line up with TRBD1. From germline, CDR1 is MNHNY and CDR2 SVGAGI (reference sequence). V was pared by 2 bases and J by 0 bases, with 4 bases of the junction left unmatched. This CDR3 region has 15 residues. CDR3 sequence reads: CASSYPRTGSYEQYF. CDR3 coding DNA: TGTGCCAGCAGTTACCCCAGGACAGGCTCCTACGAGCAGTACTTC.

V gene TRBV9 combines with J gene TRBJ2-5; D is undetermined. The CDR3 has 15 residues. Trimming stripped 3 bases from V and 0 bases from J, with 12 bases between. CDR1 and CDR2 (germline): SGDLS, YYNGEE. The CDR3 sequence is CASSGPVADQETQYF. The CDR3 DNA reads TGTGCCAGCAGCGGGCCCGTGGCGGACCAAGAGACCCAGTACTTC. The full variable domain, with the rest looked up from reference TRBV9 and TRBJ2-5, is DSGVTQTPKHLITATGQRVTLRCSPRSGDLSVYWYQQSLDQGLQFLIQYYNGEERAKGNILERFSAQQFPDLHSELNLSSLELGDSALYFCASSGPVADQETQYFGPGTRLLVL.

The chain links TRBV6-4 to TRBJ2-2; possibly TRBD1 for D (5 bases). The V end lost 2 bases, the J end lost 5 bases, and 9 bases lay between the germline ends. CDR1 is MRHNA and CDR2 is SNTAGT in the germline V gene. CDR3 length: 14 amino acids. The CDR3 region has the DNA TGTGCCAGCAGTGACAGGGGCGGTACCGGGGAGCTGTTTTTT. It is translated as CASSDRGGTGELFF.

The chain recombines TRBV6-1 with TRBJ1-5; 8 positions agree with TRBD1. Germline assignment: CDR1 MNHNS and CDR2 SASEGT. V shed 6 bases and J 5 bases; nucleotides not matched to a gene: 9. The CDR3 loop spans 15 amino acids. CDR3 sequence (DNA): TGTGCCAGCAGAGAGATGTCAGGGGGCCATCAGCCCCAGCATTTT. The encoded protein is CASREMSGGHQPQHF.

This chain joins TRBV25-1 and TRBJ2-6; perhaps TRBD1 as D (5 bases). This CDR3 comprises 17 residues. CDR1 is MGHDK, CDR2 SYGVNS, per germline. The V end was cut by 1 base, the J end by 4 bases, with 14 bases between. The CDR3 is CASSESRAGSGANVLTF. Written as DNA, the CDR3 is TGTGCCAGCAGTGAATCAAGGGCAGGGTCCGGGGCCAACGTCCTGACTTTC.

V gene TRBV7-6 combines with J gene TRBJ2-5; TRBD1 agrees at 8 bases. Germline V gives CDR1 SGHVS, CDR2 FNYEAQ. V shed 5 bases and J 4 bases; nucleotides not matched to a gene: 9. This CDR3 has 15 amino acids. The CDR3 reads CASSIRDRLGETQYF. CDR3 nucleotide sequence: TGTGCCAGCAGCATACGGGACAGGCTAGGAGAGACCCAGTACTTC.

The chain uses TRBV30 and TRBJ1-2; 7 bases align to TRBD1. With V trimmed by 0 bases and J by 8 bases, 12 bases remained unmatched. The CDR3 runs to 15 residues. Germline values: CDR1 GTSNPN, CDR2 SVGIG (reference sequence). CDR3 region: CAWSVTGYRVLGYTF. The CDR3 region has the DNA TGTGCCTGGAGTGTGACAGGGTACCGGGTTTTGGGCTACACCTTC.

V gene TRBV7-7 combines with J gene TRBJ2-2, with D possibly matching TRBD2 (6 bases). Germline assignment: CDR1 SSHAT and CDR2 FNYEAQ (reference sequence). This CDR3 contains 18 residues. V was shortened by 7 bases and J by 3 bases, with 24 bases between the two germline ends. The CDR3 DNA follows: TGTGCCAGCACCTTTCTCCTAAATGGAGGGGCGGACACCGGGGAGCTGTTTTTT. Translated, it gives CASTFLLNGGADTGELFF. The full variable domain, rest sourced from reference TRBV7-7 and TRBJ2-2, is GAGVSQSPRYKVTKRGQDVTLRCDPISSHATLYWYQQALGQGPEFLTYFNYEAQPDKSGLPSDRFSAERPEGSISTLTIQRTEQRDSAMYRCASTFLLNGGADTGELFFGEGSRLTVL.

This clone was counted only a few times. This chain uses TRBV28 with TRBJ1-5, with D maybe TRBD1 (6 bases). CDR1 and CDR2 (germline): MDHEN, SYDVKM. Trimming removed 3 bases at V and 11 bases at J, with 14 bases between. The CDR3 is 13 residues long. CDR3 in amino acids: CASSFNPQGSQHF. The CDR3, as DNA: TGTGCCAGCAGTTTTAATCCCCAGGGGTCCCAGCATTTT. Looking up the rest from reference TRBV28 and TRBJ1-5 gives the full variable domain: DVKVTQSSRYLVKRTGEKVFLECVQDMDHENMFWYRQDPGLGLRLIYFSYDVKMKEKGDIPEGYSVSREKKERFSLILESASTNQTSMYLCASSFNPQGSQHFGDGTRLSIL.

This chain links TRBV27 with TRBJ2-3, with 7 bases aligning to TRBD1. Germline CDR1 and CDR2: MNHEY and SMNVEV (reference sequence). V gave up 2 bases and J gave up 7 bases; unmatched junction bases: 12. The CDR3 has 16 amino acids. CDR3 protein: CASSLLSRTGTYTQYF. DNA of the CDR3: TGTGCCAGCAGTTTACTTTCGCGGACAGGAACATATACGCAGTATTTT.

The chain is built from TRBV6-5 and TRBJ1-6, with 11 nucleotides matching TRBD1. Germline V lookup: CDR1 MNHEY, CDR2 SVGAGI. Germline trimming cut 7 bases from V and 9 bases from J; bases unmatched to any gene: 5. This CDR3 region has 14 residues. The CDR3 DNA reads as TGTGCCAGCACCACGGACAGGGGGCTTTCACCCCTCCACTTT. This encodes CASTTDRGLSPLHF.

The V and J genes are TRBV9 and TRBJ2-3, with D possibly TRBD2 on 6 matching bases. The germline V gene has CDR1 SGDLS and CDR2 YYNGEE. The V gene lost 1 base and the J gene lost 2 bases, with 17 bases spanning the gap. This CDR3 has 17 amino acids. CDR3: CASSVTHLSGYTDTQYF. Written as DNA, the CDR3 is TGTGCCAGCAGCGTAACCCACCTTAGCGGCTACACAGATACGCAGTATTTT. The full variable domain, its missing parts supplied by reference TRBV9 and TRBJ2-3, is DSGVTQTPKHLITATGQRVTLRCSPRSGDLSVYWYQQSLDQGLQFLIQYYNGEERAKGNILERFSAQQFPDLHSELNLSSLELGDSALYFCASSVTHLSGYTDTQYFGPGTRLTVL.

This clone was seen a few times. CDR3 nucleotide sequence: TGTGCCAGCCTGACAGATATGAACACTGAAGCTTTCTTT. Its translation is CASLTDMNTEAFF. The J gene is TRBJ1-1, the V gene TRBV2, with a tentative D call TRBD1 (5 bases). This CDR3 is 13 amino acids long. The ends were cut back, 8 bases at V and 0 bases at J, with 10 bases in the middle. Germline V gene sequence: CDR1 SNHLY, CDR2 FYNNEI. Full variable domain (remainder filled in from reference TRBV2 and TRBJ1-1): EPEVTQTPSHQVTQMGQEVILRCVPISNHLYFYWYRQILGQKVEFLVSFYNNEISEKSEIFDDQFSVERPDGSNFTLKIRSTKLEDSAMYFCASLTDMNTEAFFGQGTRLTVV.